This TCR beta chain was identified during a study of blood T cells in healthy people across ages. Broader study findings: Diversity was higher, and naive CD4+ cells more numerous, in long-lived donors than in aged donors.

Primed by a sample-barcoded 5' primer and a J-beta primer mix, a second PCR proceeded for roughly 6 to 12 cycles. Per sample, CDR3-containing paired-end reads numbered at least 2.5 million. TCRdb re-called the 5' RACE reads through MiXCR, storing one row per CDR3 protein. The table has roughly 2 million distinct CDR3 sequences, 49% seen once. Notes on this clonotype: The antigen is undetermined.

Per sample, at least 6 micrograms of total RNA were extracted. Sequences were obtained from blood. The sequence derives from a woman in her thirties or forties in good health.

The CDR3 reads CASRLVPWQGSEKTQYF. The CDR3 DNA reads TGTGCCAGCAGACTCGTACCATGGCAGGGATCTGAGAAGACCCAGTACTTC. This sequence joins TRBV7-8 and TRBJ2-7; D possibly corresponds to TRBD1 (5 bases). The J call may be in error: the DNA end matches TRBJ2-5 better. This CDR3 is built from 17 residues. In germline, CDR1 is SGHVS, CDR2 FQNEAQ.